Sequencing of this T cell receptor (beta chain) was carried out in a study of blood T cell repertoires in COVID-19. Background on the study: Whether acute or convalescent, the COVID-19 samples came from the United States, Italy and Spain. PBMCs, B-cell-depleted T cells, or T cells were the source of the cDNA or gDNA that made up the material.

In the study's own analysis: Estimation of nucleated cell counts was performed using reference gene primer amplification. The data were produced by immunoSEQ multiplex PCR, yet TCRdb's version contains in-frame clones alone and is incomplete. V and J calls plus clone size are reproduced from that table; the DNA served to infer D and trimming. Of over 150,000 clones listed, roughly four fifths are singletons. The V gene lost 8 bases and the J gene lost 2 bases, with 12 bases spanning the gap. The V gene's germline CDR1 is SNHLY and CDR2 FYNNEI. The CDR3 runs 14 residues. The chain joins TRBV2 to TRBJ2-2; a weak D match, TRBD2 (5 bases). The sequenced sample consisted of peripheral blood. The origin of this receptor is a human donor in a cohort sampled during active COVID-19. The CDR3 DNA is TGTGCCAGCGTCCGGGAAGTAAACACCGGGGAGCTGTTTTTT. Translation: CASVREVNTGELFF.